A selection of T cell receptor beta chains follows, all from one sample in a study of CD8+CD57+ T cells in acquired aplastic anemia. TCRdb passed the reads through MiXCR, listing each CDR3 protein once. The sample has over 150,000 distinct CDR3 sequences; approximately 50% are singletons. What was sequenced was sorted CD4+, CD8+, or CD8+CD57+ T cells (not recorded which) from PBMCs. The receptors stem from a human donor in good health, serving as a control. The CDR3 runs from the conserved cysteine through the conserved F or W. Each record gives: clone size, D gene, V gene, J gene, CDR3 protein, CDR3 DNA. A D gene is named only where the DNA matches it firmly. Size values are once, few and many counts, or a class for expanded clones, and some rows have none.

clone size: many
D gene: NA
V gene: TRBV12-3/TRBV12-4
J gene: TRBJ1-5
CDR3 protein: CASSPGLNQPQHF
CDR3 DNA: TGTGCCAGCAGTCCGGGGCTCAATCAGCCCCAGCATTTT

clone size: NA
D gene: NA
V gene: TRBV19
J gene: TRBJ2-7
CDR3 protein: CASSIGVGGYEQYF
CDR3 DNA: TGTGCCAGTAGTATAGGTGTGGGGGGCTACGAGCAGTACTTC

clone size: many
D gene: NA
V gene: TRBV3-1
J gene: TRBJ1-1
CDR3 protein: CASSQAPRTNTEAFF
CDR3 DNA: TGTGCCAGCAGCCAAGCTCCCCGGACGAACACTGAAGCTTTCTTT

clone size: NA
D gene: TRBD1
V gene: TRBV9
J gene: TRBJ1-2
CDR3 protein: CASSVGQGWRGYTF
CDR3 DNA: TGTGCCAGCAGCGTGGGACAGGGTTGGCGTGGCTACACCTTC

clone size: NA
D gene: NA
V gene: TRBV10-3
J gene: TRBJ1-1
CDR3 protein: CASSEGLGDGFMNTEAFF
CDR3 DNA: TGTGCCAGCAGTGAAGGTTTAGGGGACGGATTCATGAACACTGAAGCTTTCTTT

clone size: many
D gene: TRBD1
V gene: TRBV28
J gene: TRBJ1-2
CDR3 protein: CASSSTGSGGYTF
CDR3 DNA: TGTGCCAGCAGTTCGACAGGGTCGGGGGGCTACACCTTC

clone size: NA
D gene: NA
V gene: TRBV5-6
J gene: TRBJ1-2
CDR3 protein: CASRTSGRNYGYTF
CDR3 DNA: TGTGCCAGCAGGACCTCCGGTAGGAACTATGGCTACACCTTC

clone size: NA
D gene: NA
V gene: TRBV2
J gene: TRBJ1-1
CDR3 protein: CATSEHRSNTEAFF
CDR3 DNA: TGTGCCACCAGTGAGCACAGGTCTAACACTGAAGCTTTCTTT

clone size: many
D gene: NA
V gene: TRBV9
J gene: TRBJ1-3
CDR3 protein: CASSVGRGWKAGNTIYF
CDR3 DNA: TGTGCCAGCAGCGTCGGAAGGGGTTGGAAAGCTGGAAACACCATATATTTT

clone size: many
D gene: NA
V gene: TRBV7-2
J gene: TRBJ1-1
CDR3 protein: CASSFSPRAEAFF
CDR3 DNA: TGTGCCAGCAGTTTTAGCCCCAGGGCTGAAGCTTTCTTT

clone size: many
D gene: NA
V gene: TRBV20-1
J gene: TRBJ1-1
CDR3 protein: CSAMAGGDTEAFF
CDR3 DNA: TGCAGTGCTATGGCTGGGGGGGACACTGAAGCTTTCTTT

clone size: NA
D gene: TRBD2
V gene: TRBV10-2
J gene: TRBJ2-7
CDR3 protein: CASSGTRTTYEQYF
CDR3 DNA: TGCGCCAGCAGTGGGACTAGGACCACCTACGAGCAGTACTTC

clone size: NA
D gene: NA
V gene: TRBV7-2
J gene: TRBJ2-5
CDR3 protein: CASSLAGLQETQYF
CDR3 DNA: TGTGCCAGCAGCTTAGCCGGACTCCAAGAGACCCAGTACTTC

clone size: few
D gene: TRBD1
V gene: TRBV28
J gene: TRBJ2-7
CDR3 protein: CASSPGQGGSYEQYF
CDR3 DNA: TGTGCCAGCAGTCCCGGACAGGGGGGATCCTACGAGCAGTACTTC

clone size: many
D gene: NA
V gene: TRBV19
J gene: TRBJ1-2
CDR3 protein: CASIDLQQGGYTF
CDR3 DNA: TGTGCCAGCATTGACTTACAACAGGGTGGCTACACCTTC

clone size: NA
D gene: TRBD1
V gene: TRBV5-8
J gene: TRBJ2-5
CDR3 protein: CASSPRDRGEETQYF
CDR3 DNA: TGTGCCAGCAGCCCCCGTGACAGGGGGGAAGAGACCCAGTACTTC

clone size: many
D gene: NA
V gene: TRBV5-1
J gene: TRBJ1-2
CDR3 protein: CASSFVANYGYTF
CDR3 DNA: TGCGCCAGCAGCTTCGTGGCGAACTATGGCTACACCTTC

clone size: NA
D gene: NA
V gene: TRBV9
J gene: TRBJ1-3
CDR3 protein: CASSGTWDRNTIYF
CDR3 DNA: TGTGCCAGCAGCGGGACCTGGGACCGAAACACCATATATTTT

clone size: once
D gene: NA
V gene: TRBV7-9
J gene: TRBJ2-6
CDR3 protein: CASSLAFGKSGANVLTF
CDR3 DNA: TGTGCCAGCAGCTTAGCGTTCGGGAAGTCTGGGGCCAACGTCCTGACTTTC

clone size: NA
D gene: NA
V gene: TRBV5-6
J gene: TRBJ1-1
CDR3 protein: CASSWVRNTEAFF
CDR3 DNA: TGTGCCAGCAGCTGGGTAAGGAACACTGAAGCTTTCTTT

clone size: NA
D gene: NA
V gene: TRBV10-3
J gene: TRBJ1-1
CDR3 protein: CAISEVRFSTEAFF
CDR3 DNA: TGTGCCATCAGTGAGGTTAGGTTCAGCACTGAAGCTTTCTTT

clone size: NA
D gene: NA
V gene: TRBV7-7
J gene: TRBJ1-2
CDR3 protein: CASSPAGVQGTYTF
CDR3 DNA: TGTGCCAGCAGCCCCGCGGGTGTACAGGGAACCTACACCTTC

clone size: few
D gene: TRBD1
V gene: TRBV7-3
J gene: TRBJ2-5
CDR3 protein: CASSPPGTGQETQYF
CDR3 DNA: TGTGCCAGCAGCCCCCCCGGGACAGGGCAAGAGACCCAGTACTTC

clone size: many
D gene: TRBD1
V gene: TRBV5-8
J gene: TRBJ1-2
CDR3 protein: CASSLDGTEPPPNLTF
CDR3 DNA: TGTGCCAGCAGCTTGGACGGGACAGAGCCCCCACCTAACCTGACCTTC

clone size: NA
D gene: TRBD1
V gene: TRBV7-3
J gene: TRBJ1-1
CDR3 protein: CASSLGDSTEAFF
CDR3 DNA: TGTGCCAGCAGCTTAGGGGACAGCACTGAAGCTTTCTTT